The T cell receptor (beta chain) under discussion was sequenced for a study of blood T cell repertoires in COVID-19. Seattle-derived patients entered the study during active infection and were followed longitudinally. The repertoire was sequenced with immunoSEQ multiplex PCR; TCRdb's copy has only in-frame clones and lacks some. The profile shows over 450,000 clones, roughly nine tenths of them singletons. The length of the CDR3 is 14 residues. Germline V CDR1 and CDR2: SGHRS, YFSETQ. V shed 4 bases and J 7 bases; nucleotides not matched to a gene: 10. This sequence was found in a man aged 18 to 29 with COVID-19, enrolled during active disease. V gene TRBV5-1 combines with J gene TRBJ2-7, with 8 bases that match TRBD2. The sequenced sample was peripheral blood. Here the CDR3 reads CASSPLEREWEQYF. CDR3 bases: TGCGCCAGCAGCCCCCTCGAGCGGGAGTGGGAGCAGTACTTC.